This T cell receptor beta chain was sequenced in a study of cytomegalovirus exposure and HLA in healthy donors (dated by TCRdb to the late 2010s). Concerning the study at large: According to an earlier analysis of around 600 of the donors, about 180 million T cells yielded 90 million to 140 million unique TCR beta sequences and 276 Gb of sequence data. An early release that covered 500 to 800 HLA-typed donors contained 300 to 350 gigabases of sequencing data and tens of millions of unique TCR sequences. Among the roughly 390 genotyped donors, around 79% belonged to the genetic ancestry cluster associated with self-reported Caucasian donors. The aim of the study was to test whether cataloging public T cell receptors could identify signatures of past pathogen exposure. The study profiled the T cell repertoires of 550 to 700 subjects by immunosequencing and related them to cytomegalovirus serostatus. A separate validation cohort of 100 to 150 different subjects was used in addition to the approximately 610-subject first cohort. To predict cytomegalovirus infection status, the study combined high-throughput TCR immunosequencing, statistical association of individual TCRs with disease status, and machine learning. A later analysis re-analyzed previously published TCR beta repertoires from roughly 630 donors and added high-resolution HLA genotyping to study TCR occurrence patterns. The later analysis used no new phenotypic data to find candidate immune exposures, relying instead on TCR beta sequences and their occurrence across donors. An earlier analysis of 587 of the donors used high-throughput TCR beta sequencing to judge whether each TCR beta V gene segment behaved as functional or pseudogenic. Donor age, sex, ethnicity and CMV serostatus were collected together with the repertoire data. Genome-wide SNP genotypes for about 65% of the roughly 700 donors were used in a later genetic analysis, which treated that subset as a discovery cohort. All discovery cohort repertoires had been generated on a single sequencing platform. HLA typing included class I and class II loci at four-digit resolution. Typing coverage differed by locus: A, B, C, DRB1 and DQB1 were typed in about 620-630 donors, DQA1 in approximately 520, DPA1 in 600 to 610, and DPB1 in just under 490. A handful of DR-DQ haplotypes were handled as single units for association and clustering because linkage in the cohort was strong. Among some 410 genotyped donors of the cohort, an average of approximately 240,000 unique TCR beta nucleotide sequences were sequenced per donor, around a sixth of them non-productive.

This clone was picked up one time. Its target antigen remains unknown. Base qualities are not at hand, and no much larger clone is one base apart. The germline V gene sets CDR1 to MNHEY and CDR2 to SVGAGI. Spanning cysteine to phenylalanine, the CDR3 consists of 12 amino acids. The retained sequence is limited to the CDR3, 36 bases, with the frame set at the first base. Relative to germline, V is 5 bases shorter and J is 6 bases shorter, with 10 bases between their ends. Library generation was performed with the immunoSEQ multiplex PCR assay. The multiplex PCR relied on a mix of 60 forward primers for TCR Vbeta segments and 13 reverse primers for TCR Jbeta segments. The CDR3 region of rearranged TCR beta genes was amplified from genomic DNA by a multiplex PCR assay. Amplified TCR beta libraries were sequenced as 87-base-pair reads on the Illumina HiSeq System. From the authors' description of their analysis: A later analysis counted approximately 74 million unique TCR beta chains across the 666 repertoires, and approximately 11 million of these chains were shared by at least two donors. A nearest-neighbor algorithm error-corrected the raw reads and collapsed the reads into unique sequences, merging closely related sequences to remove PCR and sequencing errors. Alignment of CDR3 sequences to IMGT reference sequences was used to assign V, D and J gene segments. For a sequence to be retained, at least a six-nucleotide match to both a V gene segment and a J gene segment was required. Rearrangements were classified as productive when the CDR3 lacked stop codons and remained in frame with V and J, and all other rearrangements were classified as non-productive. Following IMGT convention, CDR3 was defined as the stretch from the second conserved V-encoded cysteine up to the conserved J-encoded phenylalanine. The earlier analysis of some 540 of the donors excluded any sequence lacking an unambiguous match to a single V gene segment. In an earlier analysis of a few hundred of the donors, V segments were called functional above 56.7% productive rearrangements and were called segregating when the between-donor standard deviation exceeded 5%. To diagnose cytomegalovirus status from the catalog of TCR beta chain sequences, a statistical classification framework was built. In a later analysis, V and J genes were assigned by comparing TCR nucleotide sequences against IMGT/GENE-DB human TR gene sequences. In a later analysis, CDR3 sequences and most-parsimonious VDJ recombination scenarios were assigned using the TCRdist pipeline. In a later analysis, each TCR beta chain was defined by its CDR3 amino acid sequence together with its V-gene family, and reads lacking a unique V-gene family were excluded. In a later analysis, nearly 600 highly shared, low-generation-probability nucleotide sequences were removed to address suspected cross-contamination and a sequencing artifact. A later analysis calculated a clonal expansion index for each public chain from normalized within-repertoire ranks of inferred template counts. In a later analysis, generation probabilities were computed using a VDJ recombination model fitted to out-of-frame rearrangements, and the results were checked against IGoR. In a later analysis, TCR-TCR, TCR-HLA and TCR-CMV co-occurrence was scored with hypergeometric tests, and a repertoire-size bias correction was applied to TCR pairs. To estimate false discovery rates, a later analysis permuted the HLA or CMV assignments 20 times. A later analysis grouped co-occurring TCRs with DBSCAN, adding TCRdist sequence similarity when clustering within HLA-allele-positive subsets. Repertoires with fewer than 30,000 or more than 120,000 public chains were left out of co-occurrence clustering, as were about five repertoires with anomalous nucleotide sharing. TCRdb mirrors the immuneACCESS table, restricted to in-frame sequences. Some clones are absent from its copies; in checked studies, under half trace to an unresolved V gene, and the reason for the others is unknown. The V and J calls and clone size come from that table; D and trimming were worked out from the DNA. This sample is represented by approximately 150,000 clones; approximately 80% of them were singletons. Around 2.5% of the sample goes to the ten largest clones.

The cohort consisted of 670 or so healthy bone marrow donors. All cohort members were sampled while nominally healthy, although unrecorded immune exposures were likely present. The donor was CMV seronegative and belonged to the group of under 400 seronegative cohort members. Each donor provided a peripheral blood sample, and peripheral blood mononuclear cells were used for TCR beta sequencing. Genomic DNA extraction from the blood cell samples was performed with the Qiagen DNeasy Blood Extraction Kit. The full study reports these points: The 87-base-pair reads could not distinguish some IMGT-functional V segments, including TRBV6-2 and TRBV6-3, so those segments were excluded. Specific HLA alleles were associated with about 17,000 TCR beta sequences at a false discovery rate of 0.05 in a later analysis. Because HLA typing was missing for some donors at each locus, association tests included only the typed subset. The study gave a list of 150 to 200 TCR beta chains associated with cytomegalovirus. The authors suggested that the approach could potentially be generalized to other disease states and immunological phenotypes. A cluster of highly shared sequence variants was judged likely to represent a technical artifact of the sequencing pipeline. While some public TCRs were present in many individuals, most TCR sequences turned up only very rarely across donors. About 17 rarely observed V segments, including chromosome 9 orphons, were excluded from the earlier analysis of approximately 500 of the donors because counts were too low. V-gene and J-gene trimming of TCR beta chains was associated with a missense DCLRE1C variant in a later genetic analysis, and the association was replicated in an independent cohort. A later analysis found that HLA-associated TCR beta chains were more clonally expanded and had lower generation probabilities than equally common non-associated chains. When HLA alleles, especially DR and DQ, strongly co-occurred, attributing TCR associations to individual alleles was difficult. Broadly in line with IMGT annotations, most TCR beta V segments showed up in productive rearrangements about 87% or about 30% of the time in an earlier analysis of 450 to 600 of the donors. Cytomegalovirus status was reported to be diagnosed by the classifier with high specificity and sensitivity in both the original and validation cohorts. A further reported finding was that TCR beta sequences accurately predicted the HLA-A and HLA-B alleles for most subjects in the first cohort. A later analysis reported that several top co-occurrence clusters appeared linked to parvovirus B19, influenza, CMV and Epstein-Barr virus. In a later analysis, TCR association rates were found to vary across HLA loci, with the most associated TCRs seen for DRB1 alleles and the fewest for HLA-C alleles. According to a later analysis, most CMV-associated TCR beta chains appeared to be HLA-restricted, and the HLA associations seemed to be driven largely by CMV exposure. For the cohort, immune exposure information was limited to CMV serostatus. According to a later genetic analysis, donors in an Asian-associated ancestry cluster had fewer N-insertions in productive TCRs than the roughly 700-donor mean. In vitro tests confirmed that three of the cytomegalovirus-associated TCR beta chains recognize cytomegalovirus antigens. Roughly uniform sequencing depth across donors was assumed in presence/absence analyses, although this assumption may not hold. The cohort was sequenced for TCR beta chains only, and without alpha or paired-chain data the features that could be detected were limited. Linkage disequilibrium might explain the correlated functional status among segregating V segments, but an unknown experimental factor could not be ruled out.

The source of this sequence is a boy between 2 and 10 years old in good health and CMV-seronegative. Recombination linked TRBV6-5 to TRBJ1-2, with a tentative D gene TRBD1 over 6 matching bases. The specimen was PBMCs. The CDR3 protein sequence reads: CASSNRADGYTF. The DNA sequence is given as TGTGCCAGCAGTAACAGGGCGGATGGCTACACCTTC.